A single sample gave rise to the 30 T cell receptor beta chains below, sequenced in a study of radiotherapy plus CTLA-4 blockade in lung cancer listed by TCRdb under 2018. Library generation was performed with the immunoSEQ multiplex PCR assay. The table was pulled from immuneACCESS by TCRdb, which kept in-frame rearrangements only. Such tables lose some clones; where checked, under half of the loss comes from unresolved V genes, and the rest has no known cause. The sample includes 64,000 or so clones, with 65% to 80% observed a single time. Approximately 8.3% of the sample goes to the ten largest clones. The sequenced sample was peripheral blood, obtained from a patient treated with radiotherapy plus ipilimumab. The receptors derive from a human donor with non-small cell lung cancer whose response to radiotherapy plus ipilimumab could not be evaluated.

The CDR3 DNA is TGTGCCAGCAGCTTGGCGGGGGGGCTATACGAGCAGTACTTC. Translation: CASSLAGGLYEQYF. V is TRBV7-8 and J is TRBJ2-7, with 9 bases fitting TRBD2. V lost 3 bases to trimming and J lost 4 bases; unmatched junction nucleotides: 4. The V gene's germline CDR1 is SGHVS and CDR2 FQNEAQ. The CDR3 totals 14 residues. Supplemented by reference TRBV7-8 and TRBJ2-7, the full variable domain reads GAGVSQSPRYKVAKRGQDVALRCDPISGHVSLFWYQQALGQGPEFLTYFQNEAQLDKSGLPSDRFFAERPEGSVSTLKIQRTQQEDSAVYLCASSLAGGLYEQYFGPGTRLTVT.

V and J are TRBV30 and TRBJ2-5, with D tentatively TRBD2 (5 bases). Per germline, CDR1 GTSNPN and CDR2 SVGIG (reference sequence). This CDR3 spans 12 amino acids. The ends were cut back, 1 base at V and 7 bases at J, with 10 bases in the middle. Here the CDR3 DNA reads TGTGCCTGGAGTGGAGGGATTCGGACCCAGTACTTC. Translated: CAWSGGIRTQYF.

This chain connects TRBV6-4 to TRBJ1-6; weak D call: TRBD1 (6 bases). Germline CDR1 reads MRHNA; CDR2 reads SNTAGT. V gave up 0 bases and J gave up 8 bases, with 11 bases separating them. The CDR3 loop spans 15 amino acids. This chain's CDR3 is CASSDSASGDSPLHF. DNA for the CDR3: TGTGCCAGCAGTGACTCGGCGTCAGGGGATTCACCCCTCCACTTT.

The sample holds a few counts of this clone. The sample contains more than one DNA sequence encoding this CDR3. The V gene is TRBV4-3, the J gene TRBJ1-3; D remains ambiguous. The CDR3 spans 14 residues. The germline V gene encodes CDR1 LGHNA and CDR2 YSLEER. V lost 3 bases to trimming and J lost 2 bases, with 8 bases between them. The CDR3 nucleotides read TGCGCCAGCAGCCAGACTGCACCTGGAAACACCATATATTTT. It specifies CASSQTAPGNTIYF.

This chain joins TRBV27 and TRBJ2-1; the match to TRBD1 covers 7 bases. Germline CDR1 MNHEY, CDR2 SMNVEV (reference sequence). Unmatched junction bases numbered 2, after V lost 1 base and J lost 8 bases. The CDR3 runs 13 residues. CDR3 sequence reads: CASSLYRGDEQFF. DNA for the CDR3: TGTGCCAGCAGTTTATACAGGGGCGATGAGCAGTTCTTC.

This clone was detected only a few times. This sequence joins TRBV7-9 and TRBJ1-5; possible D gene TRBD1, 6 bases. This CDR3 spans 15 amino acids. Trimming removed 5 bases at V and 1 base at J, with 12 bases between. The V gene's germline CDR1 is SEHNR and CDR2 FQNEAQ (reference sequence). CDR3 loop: CASSVRGGSNQPQHF. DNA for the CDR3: TGTGCCAGCAGCGTCAGGGGTGGGAGCAATCAGCCCCAGCATTTT.

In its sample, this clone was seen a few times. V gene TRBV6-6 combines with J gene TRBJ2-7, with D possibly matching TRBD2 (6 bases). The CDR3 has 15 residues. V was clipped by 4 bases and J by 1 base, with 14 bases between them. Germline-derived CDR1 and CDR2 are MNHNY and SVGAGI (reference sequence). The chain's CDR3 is CASSSPQEGSYEQYF. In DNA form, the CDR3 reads TGTGCCAGCAGTTCGCCCCAGGAGGGGTCCTACGAGCAGTACTTC.

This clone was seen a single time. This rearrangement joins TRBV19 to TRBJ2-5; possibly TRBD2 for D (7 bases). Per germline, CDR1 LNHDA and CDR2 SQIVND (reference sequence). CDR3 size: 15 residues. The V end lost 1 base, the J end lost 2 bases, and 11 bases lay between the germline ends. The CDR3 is CASSIAGGPQETQYF. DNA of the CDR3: TGTGCCAGTAGTATAGCCGGGGGGCCGCAAGAGACCCAGTACTTC. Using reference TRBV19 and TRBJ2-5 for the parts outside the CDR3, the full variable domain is DGGITQSPKYLFRKEGQNVTLSCEQNLNHDAMYWYRQDPGQGLRLIYYSQIVNDFQKGDIAEGYSVSREKKESFPLTVTSAQKNPTAFYLCASSIAGGPQETQYFGPGTRLLVL.

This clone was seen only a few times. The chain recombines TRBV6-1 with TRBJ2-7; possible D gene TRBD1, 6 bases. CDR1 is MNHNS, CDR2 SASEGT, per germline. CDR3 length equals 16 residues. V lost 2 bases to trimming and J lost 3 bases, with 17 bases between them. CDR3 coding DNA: TGTGCCAGCAGTGAATTCCCAGGGGCTTTATTCTACGAGCAGTACTTC. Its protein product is CASSEFPGALFYEQYF.

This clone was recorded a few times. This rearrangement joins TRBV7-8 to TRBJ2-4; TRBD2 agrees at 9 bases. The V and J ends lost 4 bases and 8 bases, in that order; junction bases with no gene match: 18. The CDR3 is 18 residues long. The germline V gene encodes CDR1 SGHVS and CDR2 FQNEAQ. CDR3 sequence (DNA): TGTGCCAGCAGCTCATCTCGGGGCGGGAGGGCCTCTTCGGACATTCAGTACTTC. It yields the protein CASSSSRGGRASSDIQYF.

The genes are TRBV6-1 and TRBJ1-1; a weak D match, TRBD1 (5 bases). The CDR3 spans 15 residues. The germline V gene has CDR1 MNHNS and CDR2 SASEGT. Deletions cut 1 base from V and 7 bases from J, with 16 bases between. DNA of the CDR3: TGTGCCAGCAGTGAAGGAATTATGGGGCAGAGTGAAGCTTTCTTT. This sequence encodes CASSEGIMGQSEAFF.

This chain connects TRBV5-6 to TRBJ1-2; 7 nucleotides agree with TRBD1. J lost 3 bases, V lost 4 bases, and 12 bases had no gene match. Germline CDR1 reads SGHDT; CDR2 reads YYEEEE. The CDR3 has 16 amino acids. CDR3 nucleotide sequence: TGTGCCAGCAGCCGTTTTTCCACAGGGGAGTACTATGGCTACACCTTC. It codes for CASSRFSTGEYYGYTF.

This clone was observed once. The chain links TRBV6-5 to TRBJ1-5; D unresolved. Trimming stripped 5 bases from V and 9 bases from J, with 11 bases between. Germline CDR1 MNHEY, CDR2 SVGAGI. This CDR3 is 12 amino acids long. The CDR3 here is CASSEDGGPQHF. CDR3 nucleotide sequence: TGTGCCAGCAGTGAAGATGGAGGGCCCCAGCATTTT.

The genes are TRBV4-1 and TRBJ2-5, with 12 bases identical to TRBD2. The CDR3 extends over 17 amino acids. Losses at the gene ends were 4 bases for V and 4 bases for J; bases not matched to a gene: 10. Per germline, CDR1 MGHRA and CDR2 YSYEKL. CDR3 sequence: CASSRETSGSFGETQYF. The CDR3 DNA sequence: TGCGCCAGCAGCCGAGAGACTAGCGGGAGCTTCGGAGAGACCCAGTACTTC.

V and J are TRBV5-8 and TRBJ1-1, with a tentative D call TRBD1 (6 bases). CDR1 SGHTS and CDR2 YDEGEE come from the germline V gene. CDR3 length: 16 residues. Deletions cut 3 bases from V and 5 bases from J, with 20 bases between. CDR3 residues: CASSSLQGTGGTEAFF. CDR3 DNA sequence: TGTGCCAGCAGCTCATTACAGGGTACCGGGGGGACTGAAGCTTTCTTT.

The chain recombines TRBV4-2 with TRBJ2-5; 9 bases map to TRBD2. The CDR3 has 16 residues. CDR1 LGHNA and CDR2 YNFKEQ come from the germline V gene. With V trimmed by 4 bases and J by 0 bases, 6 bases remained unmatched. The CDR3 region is CASSPTVAGDQETQYF. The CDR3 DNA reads TGTGCCAGCAGCCCGACGGTAGCGGGGGACCAAGAGACCCAGTACTTC.

CDR3 protein: CASSRGLAGATGELFF. The CDR3 DNA sequence: TGTGCCAGCAGCCGTGGACTAGCGGGAGCCACCGGGGAGCTGTTTTTT. V usage is TRBV5-4 and J usage is TRBJ2-2; TRBD2 aligns across 13 bases. The CDR3 is 16 amino acids. V lost 4 bases and J lost 4; bases outside the gene matches: 4. CDR1 is SGHNT, CDR2 YYREEE, per germline (reference sequence).

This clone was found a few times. This CDR3 reads CASSYPTRGYEQYF. CDR3 DNA: TGTGCCAGCAGTTACCCGACCAGAGGCTACGAGCAGTACTTC. This chain uses TRBV6-6 with TRBJ2-7, with D unclear. The V gene lost 2 bases and the J gene lost 3 bases, with 11 bases spanning the gap. This CDR3 is 14 amino acids long. The germline CDR1 and CDR2 sequences are MNHNY and SVGAGI (reference sequence).

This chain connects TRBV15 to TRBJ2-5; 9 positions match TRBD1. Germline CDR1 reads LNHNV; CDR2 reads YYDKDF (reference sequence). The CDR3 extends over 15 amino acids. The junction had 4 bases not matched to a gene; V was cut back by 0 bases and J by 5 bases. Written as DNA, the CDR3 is TGTGCCACCAGCAGAGATAGGGACAGGGAGGAGACCCAGTACTTC. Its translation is CATSRDRDREETQYF.

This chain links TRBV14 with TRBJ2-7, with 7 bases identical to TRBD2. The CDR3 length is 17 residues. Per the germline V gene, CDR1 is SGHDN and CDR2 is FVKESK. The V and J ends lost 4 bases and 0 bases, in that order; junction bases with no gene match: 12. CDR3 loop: CASSPDLGRTSSYEQYF. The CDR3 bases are TGTGCCAGCAGCCCCGATTTGGGACGGACTAGCTCCTACGAGCAGTACTTC.

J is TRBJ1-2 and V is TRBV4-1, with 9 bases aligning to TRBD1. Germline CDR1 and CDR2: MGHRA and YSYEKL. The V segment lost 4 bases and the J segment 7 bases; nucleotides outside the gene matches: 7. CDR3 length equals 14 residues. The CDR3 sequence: CASSRTGGGGGYTF. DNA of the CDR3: TGCGCCAGCAGCCGCACAGGGGGCGGAGGTGGCTACACCTTC.

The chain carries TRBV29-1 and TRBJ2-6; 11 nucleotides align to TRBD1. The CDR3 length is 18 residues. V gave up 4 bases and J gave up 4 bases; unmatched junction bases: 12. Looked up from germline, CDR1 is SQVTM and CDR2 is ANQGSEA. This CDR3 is CSVVPPGQGVSGANVLTF. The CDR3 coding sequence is TGCAGCGTTGTCCCCCCGGGACAGGGGGTCTCCGGGGCCAACGTCCTGACTTTC.

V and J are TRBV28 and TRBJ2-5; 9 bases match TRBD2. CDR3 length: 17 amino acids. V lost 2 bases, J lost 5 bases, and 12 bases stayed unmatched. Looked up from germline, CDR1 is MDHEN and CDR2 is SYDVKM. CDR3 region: CASSLRGGGGARETQYF. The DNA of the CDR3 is TGTGCCAGCAGTTTAAGGGGTGGCGGGGGGGCCAGGGAGACCCAGTACTTC. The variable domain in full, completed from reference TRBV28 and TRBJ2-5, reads DVKVTQSSRYLVKRTGEKVFLECVQDMDHENMFWYRQDPGLGLRLIYFSYDVKMKEKGDIPEGYSVSREKKERFSLILESASTNQTSMYLCASSLRGGGGARETQYFGPGTRLLVL.

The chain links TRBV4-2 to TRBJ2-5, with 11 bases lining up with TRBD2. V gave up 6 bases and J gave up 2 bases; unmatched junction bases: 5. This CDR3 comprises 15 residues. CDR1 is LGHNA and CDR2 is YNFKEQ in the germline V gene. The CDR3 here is CASSLAGGTQETQYF. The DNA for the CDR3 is TGTGCCAGCAGTCTAGCGGGGGGCACTCAAGAGACCCAGTACTTC.

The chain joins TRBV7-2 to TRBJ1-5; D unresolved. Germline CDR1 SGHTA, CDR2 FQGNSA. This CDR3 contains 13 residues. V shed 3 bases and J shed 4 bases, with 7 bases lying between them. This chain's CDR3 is CASSLTPNQPQHF. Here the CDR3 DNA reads TGTGCCAGCAGCTTGACACCAAATCAGCCCCAGCATTTT.

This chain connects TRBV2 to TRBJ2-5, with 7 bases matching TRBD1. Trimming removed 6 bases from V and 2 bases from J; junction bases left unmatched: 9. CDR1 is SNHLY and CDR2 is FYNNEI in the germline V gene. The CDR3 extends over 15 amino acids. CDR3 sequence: CASSSRQGAQETQYF. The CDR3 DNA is TGTGCCAGCAGCTCCCGACAGGGAGCACAAGAGACCCAGTACTTC.

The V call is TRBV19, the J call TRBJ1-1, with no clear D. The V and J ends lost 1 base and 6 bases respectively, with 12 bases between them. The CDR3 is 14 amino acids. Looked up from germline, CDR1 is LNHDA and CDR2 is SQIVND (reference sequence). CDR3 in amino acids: CASSIVPGLSEAFF. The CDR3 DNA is TGTGCCAGTAGTATAGTTCCCGGACTTTCTGAAGCTTTCTTT.

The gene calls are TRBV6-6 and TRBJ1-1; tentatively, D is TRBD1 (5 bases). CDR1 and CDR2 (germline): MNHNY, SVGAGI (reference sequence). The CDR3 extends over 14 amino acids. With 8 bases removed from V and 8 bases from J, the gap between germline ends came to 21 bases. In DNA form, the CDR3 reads TGTGCCAGCCGGGCCAGAAGTTCGACAGCGGAAGCTTTCTTT. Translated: CASRARSSTAEAFF.

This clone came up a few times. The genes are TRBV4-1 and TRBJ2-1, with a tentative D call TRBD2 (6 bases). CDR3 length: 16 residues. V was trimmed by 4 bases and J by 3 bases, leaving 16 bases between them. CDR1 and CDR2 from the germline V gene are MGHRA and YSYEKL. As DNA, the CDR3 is TGCGCCAGCAGCCGCGGACTAACGGGGGTCTACAATGAGCAGTTCTTC. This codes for CASSRGLTGVYNEQFF.

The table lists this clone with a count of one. The CDR3 coding sequence is TGTGCCAGCTCAGCAGCGGGAGAAAGAGGGGAGACCCAGTACTTC. It codes for CASSAAGERGETQYF. The V gene is TRBV18, the J gene TRBJ2-5, with 8 bases matching TRBD2. This CDR3 has 15 residues. V gave up 5 bases and J gave up 5 bases; unmatched junction bases: 10. Germline V CDR1 and CDR2: KGHSH, LQKENI. Supplemented by reference TRBV18 and TRBJ2-5, the full variable domain reads NAGVMQNPRHLVRRRGQEARLRCSPMKGHSHVYWYRQLPEEGLKFMVYLQKENIIDESGMPKERFSAEFPKEGPSILRIQQVVRGDSAAYFCASSAAGERGETQYFGPGTRLLVL.